This T cell receptor beta chain originates from a study of cytomegalovirus exposure and HLA in healthy donors. Data came from immunoSEQ multiplex PCR; TCRdb stores just in-frame clones and leaves some out. Of 55,000 to 65,000 clones listed, roughly nine tenths were seen once; the top ten hold about 1%. This CDR3 has 18 residues. The V and J ends lost 0 bases and 0 bases, in that order; junction bases with no gene match: 10. CDR1 and CDR2 from the germline V gene are SEHNR and FQNEAQ (reference sequence). The study's findings and limits: The authors listed 150 to 200 TCR beta chains as cytomegalovirus-associated.

With respect to this clone: Its antigen is still unknown.

The receptor's source is a man younger than 35 in good health and CMV-seronegative. The V call is TRBV7-9, the J call TRBJ1-2, with 7 bases that match TRBD1. Sequenced sample: PBMCs. This CDR3 reads CASSLALGGQIANYGYTF. The CDR3 nucleotides are TGTGCCAGCAGCTTAGCGCTTGGGGGACAGATAGCTAACTATGGCTACACCTTC.